This TCR beta chain stems from a study of blood T cell repertoires in COVID-19. Study overall: Samples of COVID-19 (acute and convalescent) were obtained from the United States, Italy and Spain.

Repertoires were generated with immunoSEQ multiplex PCR, while TCRdb's copy carries only in-frame clones and drops some. The top ten clones hold about 8% of a sample with 120,000 or so clones, around 89% of them seen once. V shed 1 base, J shed 5 bases, and the junction held 4 bases outside the gene matches. Per the germline V gene, CDR1 is SGHTA and CDR2 is FQGNSA. This CDR3 is 14 amino acids long. The clonotype originates from a man aged 45-65 years with acute or convalescent COVID-19. The source material was peripheral blood. V is TRBV7-2 and J is TRBJ1-2; 7 bases agree with TRBD1. The CDR3 is CASSLGGGGYGYTF. The DNA for the CDR3 is TGTGCCAGCAGCTTAGGAGGGGGCGGGTATGGCTACACCTTC.